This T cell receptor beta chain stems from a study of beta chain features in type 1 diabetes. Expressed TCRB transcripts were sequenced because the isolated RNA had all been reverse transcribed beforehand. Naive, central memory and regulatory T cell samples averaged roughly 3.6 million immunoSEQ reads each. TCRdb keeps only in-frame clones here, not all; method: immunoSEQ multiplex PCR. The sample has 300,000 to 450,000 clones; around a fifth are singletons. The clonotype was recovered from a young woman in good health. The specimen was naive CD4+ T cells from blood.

The DNA of the CDR3 is TGTGCCTGGACCAGACAGGGGCACTCTGGCTACACCTTC. The encoded protein is CAWTRQGHSGYTF. The gene calls are TRBV30 and TRBJ1-2; TRBD1 matches 8 bases. J gave up 7 bases and V 4 bases, and 8 bases lay outside the gene matches. Germline assignment: CDR1 GTSNPN and CDR2 SVGIG (reference sequence). This CDR3 is 13 amino acids long.